Listed here is a single T cell receptor beta chain. Its cognate antigen is unknown. The PCR had 60 Vbeta and 13 Jbeta primers. Sequencing used immunoSEQ multiplex PCR; TCRdb keeps in-frame clones, though not all of them. The data show 150,000 to 200,000 clones, 75% to 85% seen once. This sample stems from a study of cytomegalovirus exposure and HLA in healthy donors. General observations from the study: Despite most TCR sequences being rare, some public TCRs occurred in many donors.

V lost 4 bases, J lost 0 bases, and 7 bases lay in between. This CDR3 has 14 amino acids. Germline values: CDR1 MNHNS, CDR2 SASEGT. The rearrangement joins TRBV6-1 to TRBJ1-5; no clear D. Sequences were obtained from PBMCs. This TCR was recovered from a man aged 25-45 years in good health and CMV-seropositive. The CDR3 DNA is TGTGCCAGCAGTGGTCAGAATAGCAATCAGCCCCAGCATTTT. This codes for CASSGQNSNQPQHF.